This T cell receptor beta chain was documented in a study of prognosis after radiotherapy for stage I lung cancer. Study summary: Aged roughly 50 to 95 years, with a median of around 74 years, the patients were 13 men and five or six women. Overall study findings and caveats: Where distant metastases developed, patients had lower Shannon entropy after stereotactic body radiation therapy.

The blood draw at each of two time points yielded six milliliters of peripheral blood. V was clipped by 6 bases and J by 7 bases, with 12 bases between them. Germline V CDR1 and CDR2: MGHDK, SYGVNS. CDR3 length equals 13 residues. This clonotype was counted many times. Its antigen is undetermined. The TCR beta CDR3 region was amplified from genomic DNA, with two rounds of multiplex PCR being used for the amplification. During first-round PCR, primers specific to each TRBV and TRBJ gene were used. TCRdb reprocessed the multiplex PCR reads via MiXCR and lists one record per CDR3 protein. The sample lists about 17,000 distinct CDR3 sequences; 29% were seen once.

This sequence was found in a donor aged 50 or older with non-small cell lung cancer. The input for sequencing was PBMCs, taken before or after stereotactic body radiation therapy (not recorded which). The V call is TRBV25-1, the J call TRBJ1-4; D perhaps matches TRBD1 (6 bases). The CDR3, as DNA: TGTGCCAGCAGGAGTGAAGGGGGTGAAAAACTGTTTTTT. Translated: CASRSEGGEKLFF.